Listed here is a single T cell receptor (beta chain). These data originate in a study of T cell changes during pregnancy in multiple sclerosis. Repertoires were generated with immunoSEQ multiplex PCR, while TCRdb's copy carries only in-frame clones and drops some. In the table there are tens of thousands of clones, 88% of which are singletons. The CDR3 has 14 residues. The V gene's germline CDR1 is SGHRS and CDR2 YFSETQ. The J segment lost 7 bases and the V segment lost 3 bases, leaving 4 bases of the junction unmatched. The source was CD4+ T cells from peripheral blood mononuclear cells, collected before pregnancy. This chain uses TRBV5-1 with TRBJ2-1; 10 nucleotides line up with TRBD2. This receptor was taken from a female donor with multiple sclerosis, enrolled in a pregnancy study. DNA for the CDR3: TGCGCCAGCAGCTCCCCTAGCGGGAGAAATGAGCAGTTCTTC. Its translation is CASSSPSGRNEQFF.